These T cell receptor beta chains were read from a single sample in a study of spatial heterogeneity in lung cancer. From the 5' RACE reads, TCRdb called clonotypes with MiXCR, one entry per CDR3 protein. Of roughly 91,000 distinct CDR3 sequences listed, 15% to 25% were seen once; the top ten hold roughly 5.6%. The specimen was PBMCs, collected at surgery. The receptor set was obtained from a male donor with early-stage non-small cell lung cancer. CDR3s leave out the opening cysteine and the closing phenylalanine or tryptophan.

v_gene: TRBV5-1
j_gene: TRBJ2-3
CDR3aa: ASSLTGTETDTQY

v_gene: TRBV5-1
j_gene: TRBJ1-1
CDR3aa: ASSFSPGVTEAF

v_gene: TRBV6-6
j_gene: TRBJ2-2
CDR3aa: ASETGGETGELF

v_gene: TRBV7-8
j_gene: TRBJ2-7
CDR3aa: ASSIHPTGFEQY

v_gene: TRBV29-1
j_gene: TRBJ1-1
CDR3aa: SAVGGYTEAF

v_gene: TRBV29-1
j_gene: TRBJ1-2
CDR3aa: SVARGNYGYT

v_gene: TRBV7-6
j_gene: TRBJ2-5
CDR3aa: ASSPARSPQY

v_gene: TRBV6-6
j_gene: TRBJ2-7
CDR3aa: ATKLLAGGTYEQY

v_gene: TRBV29-1
j_gene: TRBJ1-2
CDR3aa: SVSTGDYGYT

v_gene: TRBV7-3
j_gene: TRBJ2-3
CDR3aa: ASSTGTVTDTQY

v_gene: TRBV10-3
j_gene: TRBJ2-5
CDR3aa: AISEGQETQY

v_gene: TRBV5-1
j_gene: TRBJ2-1
CDR3aa: ASSPHNGDNEQF

v_gene: TRBV11-2
j_gene: TRBJ2-1
CDR3aa: ASSRTGTYNEQF

v_gene: TRBV10-3
j_gene: TRBJ2-1
CDR3aa: ASRLAGDTEQF

v_gene: TRBV6-2/TRBV6-3
j_gene: TRBJ1-1
CDR3aa: ASSYSREEDTEAF

v_gene: TRBV9
j_gene: TRBJ2-5
CDR3aa: ASSANSQETQY

v_gene: TRBV12-3/TRBV12-4
j_gene: TRBJ2-1
CDR3aa: ASSFSPSGLDEQF

v_gene: TRBV12-3/TRBV12-4
j_gene: TRBJ2-3
CDR3aa: ASTWGGRSTQY

v_gene: TRBV19
j_gene: TRBJ2-3
CDR3aa: ASSIRDTQY

v_gene: TRBV4-3
j_gene: TRBJ1-6
CDR3aa: ASSQEDGTNSPLH

v_gene: TRBV4-1
j_gene: TRBJ1-2
CDR3aa: ASSQDPQARNYGYT

v_gene: TRBV12-3/TRBV12-4
j_gene: TRBJ2-7
CDR3aa: ASSLADEQY

v_gene: TRBV28
j_gene: TRBJ2-7
CDR3aa: ASSPRNGPNEQY

v_gene: TRBV2
j_gene: TRBJ2-2
CDR3aa: ASQAGVLTGELF

v_gene: TRBV4-2
j_gene: TRBJ1-3
CDR3aa: ASSQDPQGSGNTIY

v_gene: TRBV16
j_gene: TRBJ1-4
CDR3aa: ASSPIVAEKLF

v_gene: TRBV2
j_gene: TRBJ1-4
CDR3aa: ASSRGAPEKLF

v_gene: TRBV9
j_gene: TRBJ1-1
CDR3aa: ASSVGQDFMNTEAF

v_gene: TRBV5-1
j_gene: TRBJ2-3
CDR3aa: ASRDLDYLITDTQY

v_gene: TRBV7-8
j_gene: TRBJ2-7
CDR3aa: ASSLAGAREQY

v_gene: TRBV20-1
j_gene: TRBJ1-5
CDR3aa: SAGGQLNQPQH

v_gene: TRBV24-1
j_gene: TRBJ2-3
CDR3aa: ATSDDRGMPDTQY

v_gene: TRBV7-9
j_gene: TRBJ2-7
CDR3aa: ASSLGGRYGQY

v_gene: TRBV7-2
j_gene: TRBJ2-1
CDR3aa: ASSLGLAGNEQF

v_gene: TRBV29-1
j_gene: TRBJ1-1
CDR3aa: SVEIVGAF

v_gene: TRBV7-2
j_gene: TRBJ1-1
CDR3aa: ASSLWGLSTEAF

v_gene: TRBV7-2
j_gene: TRBJ1-1
CDR3aa: ASSLAPTGGTEAF